This record looks at one T cell receptor beta chain sequence and its context. This specimen comes from a study of blood T cell repertoires in COVID-19. Study-level information: Spain, Italy and the United States supplied samples that represented acute and convalescent COVID-19.

Study processing details: Reference gene primer amplification in the assay estimated nucleated cell counts. This table comes from immunoSEQ multiplex PCR, and its TCRdb copy is limited to in-frame clones, with some not included. V, J and clone size are those of that table, while D and trimming were read from the DNA. The sample lists 300,000 or so clones, more than 80% occurring once. V dropped 9 bases and J dropped 5 bases, with 15 bases sitting between them. This CDR3 has 14 residues. CDR1 is SGHDT and CDR2 is YYEEEE in the germline V gene. Participants' reported clinical history set cohort assignment. Cohort 3 donors counted as recovered after two negative PCRs, clearance, or resolved symptoms.

Input material: PBMCs or T cells enriched from blood (not recorded which). The TCR was taken from a woman aged 30 to 39 who had recovered from COVID-19. The rearrangement uses TRBV5-6 and TRBJ1-6; perhaps TRBD1 as D (6 bases). CDR3 residues: CATATGTHNSPLHF. As DNA, the CDR3 is TGTGCCACCGCAACCGGGACACATAATTCACCCCTCCACTTT.